The rows below give T cell receptor beta chains drawn from one sample of a study of identical twins. Using its own MiXCR run on the 5' RACE reads, TCRdb lists one record per CDR3 protein. The repertoire consists of hundreds of thousands of distinct CDR3 sequences, with 15% to 20% occurring once and the leading ten covering under 15%. This sample was also put to use in a study of T cells expressing NK-cell markers.

Sequenced sample: PBMCs. The receptor source for this set is a woman aged 18-29 years in good health. The CDR3 runs from the conserved cysteine through the conserved F or W. Each record gives: D gene, V gene, clone size, J gene, CDR3 DNA, CDR3 protein. The D gene is left open where the match is weak. For some rows the clone size is stated as once, few or many, or as a class when expanded; others skip it.

NA	TRBV20-1	few	TRBJ1-6	TGCAGTGCTAGCTACGGGACGGTGAATAATTCACCCCTCCACTTT	CSASYGTVNNSPLHF
NA	TRBV12-3/TRBV12-4	many	TRBJ1-1	TGTGCCAGCAGTCCCCAAGGGATAGCTGAAGCTTTCTTT	CASSPQGIAEAFF
TRBD1	TRBV29-1	NA	TRBJ2-1	TGCAGCGTTGAAGGCGCAGGGGGCGTAGGGTACAATGAGCAGTTCTTC	CSVEGAGGVGYNEQFF
TRBD1	TRBV12-3/TRBV12-4	many	TRBJ1-5	TGTGCCAGCAGCCCCCGACAGGGAAGCAATCAGCCCCAGCATTTT	CASSPRQGSNQPQHF
NA	TRBV2	NA	TRBJ2-3	TGTGCCAGCAGTGAAGCGCGAGATAGCACAGATACGCAGTATTTT	CASSEARDSTDTQYF
TRBD2	TRBV12-3/TRBV12-4	many	TRBJ2-7	TGTGCCAGCAGTTTCCCGACCCTAGCGGGGGGCTCCTACGAGCAGTACTTC	CASSFPTLAGGSYEQYF
TRBD2	TRBV7-2	many	TRBJ2-5	TGTGCCAGCAGCTTAGCCCTCCTAGCGGGAGGAGGAGAGACCCAGTACTTC	CASSLALLAGGGETQYF
NA	TRBV10-3	NA	TRBJ2-1	TGTGCCATCAGTGAGTCTGGAAGAGACTACAATGAGCAGTTCTTC	CAISESGRDYNEQFF
NA	TRBV20-1	few	TRBJ2-2	TGCAGTGCCATGGACGGGCCGGGGAACACCGGGGAGCTGTTTTTT	CSAMDGPGNTGELFF
TRBD1	TRBV20-1	NA	TRBJ1-4	TGCAGTGCTAGAGGACCGGGACAGGGTGGGGAAAAACTGTTTTTT	CSARGPGQGGEKLFF
NA	TRBV5-1	few	TRBJ1-4	TGCGCCAGCAGCTTGGTTGAGGCAGGGGATGAAAAACTGTTTTTT	CASSLVEAGDEKLFF